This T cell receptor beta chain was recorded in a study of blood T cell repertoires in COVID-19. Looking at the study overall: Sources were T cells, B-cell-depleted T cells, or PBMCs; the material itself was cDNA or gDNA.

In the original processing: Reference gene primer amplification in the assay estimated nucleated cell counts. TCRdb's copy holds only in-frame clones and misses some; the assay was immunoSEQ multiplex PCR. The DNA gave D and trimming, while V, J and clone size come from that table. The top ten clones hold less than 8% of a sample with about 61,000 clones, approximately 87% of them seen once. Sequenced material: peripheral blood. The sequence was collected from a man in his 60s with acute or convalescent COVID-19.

CDR3 bases: TGTGCCAGCAGTGATAGATTTGGGCAGTTCTTC. The encoded protein is CASSDRFGQFF. The chain combines TRBV12-3 or TRBV12-4 with TRBJ2-1; D not resolved. V lost 5 bases and J lost 12, with 11 bases in between. The CDR3 is 11 amino acids.